This TCR beta chain comes out of a study of cytomegalovirus exposure and HLA in healthy donors. Overall study context: From about 180 million T cells, an earlier analysis saw 90 million to 130 million unique TCR beta sequences. Study results and limitations: Cytomegalovirus status was reportedly diagnosed by the classifier with high specificity and sensitivity. Cytomegalovirus association was listed for around 180 TCR beta chains. In a later analysis, at a false discovery rate of 0.05, some 17,000 TCR beta sequences were associated with HLA alleles.

Germline assignment: CDR1 SGHRS and CDR2 YFSETQ. Losses at the gene ends were 0 bases for V and 5 bases for J; bases not matched to a gene: 4. The CDR3 runs 14 residues. 60 Vbeta and 13 Jbeta primers were used in PCR. The assay was immunoSEQ multiplex PCR, and TCRdb's table has in-frame clones only and misses some. The sample holds under 200,000 clones, about 71% seen once. To note about this clone: The antigen is not known.

J is TRBJ2-7 and V is TRBV5-1, with 8 bases fitting TRBD2. The sequence derives from a man over 45 in good health and CMV-seronegative. The sample taken for sequencing was PBMCs. The CDR3 nucleotides are TGCGCCAGCAGCTTGGACGGGGGGGTCGACGAGCAGTACTTC. This translates into CASSLDGGVDEQYF.